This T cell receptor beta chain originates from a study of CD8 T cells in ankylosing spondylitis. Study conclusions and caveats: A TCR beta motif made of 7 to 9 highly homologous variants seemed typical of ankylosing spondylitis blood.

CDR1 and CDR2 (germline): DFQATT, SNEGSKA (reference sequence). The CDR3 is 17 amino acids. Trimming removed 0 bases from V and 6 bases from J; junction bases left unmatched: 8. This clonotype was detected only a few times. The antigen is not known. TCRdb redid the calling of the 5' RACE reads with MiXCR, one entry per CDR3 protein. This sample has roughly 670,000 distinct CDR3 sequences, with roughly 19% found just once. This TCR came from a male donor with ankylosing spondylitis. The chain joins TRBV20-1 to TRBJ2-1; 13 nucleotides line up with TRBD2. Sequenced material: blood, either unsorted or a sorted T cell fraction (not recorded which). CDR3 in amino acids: CSARDLSGLAGANEQFF. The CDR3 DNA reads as TGCAGTGCTAGAGATCTATCCGGACTAGCGGGAGCCAATGAGCAGTTCTTC.